This T cell receptor (beta chain) was captured by sequencing in a study of T cells in Graves' hyperthyroidism and ophthalmopathy. Study-level results: Within blood appeared most thyroid clonotypes that had expanded above 0.001. Progression to ophthalmopathy was predicted a median of 6.5 months early.

On this clonotype: The antigen is unknown.

The source material, RNA transcripts, was used to amplify TCR beta CDR3 regions. First-round RT-PCR of the TCR CDR3 relied on the HTBI primer set. TCRdb re-derived calls from the multiplex PCR reads in MiXCR, one entry per CDR3 protein. The sample has approximately 870,000 distinct CDR3 sequences; over 35% are singletons. From germline, CDR1 is SNHLY and CDR2 FYNNEI. The V gene lost 1 base and the J gene lost 1 base, with 10 bases spanning the gap. The CDR3 contains 15 residues. J is TRBJ1-1 and V is TRBV2; the D gene is possibly TRBD1 (6 bases). Material: blood. The sequence was obtained from a man aged 18 to 30 with Graves' hyperthyroidism. The CDR3 here is CASSEGGGPNTEAFF. The CDR3 coding sequence is TGTGCCAGCAGTGAAGGTGGGGGGCCGAACACTGAAGCTTTCTTT.